Reported below is one TCR beta chain. No antigen is known for it. The data originate from a study of T cells in Graves' hyperthyroidism and ophthalmopathy. Study details: Staff took peripheral blood when the initial diagnosis was made, before any treatment began.

The ends were cut back, 4 bases at V and 5 bases at J, with 14 bases in the middle. This CDR3 has 14 residues. The study's findings and limits: Blood also carried most thyroid clonotypes expanded above 0.001.

Newly diagnosed patients aged 18 to 65 had hyperthyroidism of under 2 months' duration. Clinical symptoms, serum thyroxine and TRAb, thyroid ultrasound and orbital computed tomography together formed the diagnostic basis. Amplified TCR beta CDR3 regions derived from RNA transcripts. Researchers ran a first-round RT-PCR on the TCR CDR3 using the HTBI primer set. TCRdb processed the multiplex PCR reads anew with MiXCR; each CDR3 protein has one entry. The data contain about 740,000 distinct CDR3 sequences, 13% to 15% of them singletons. Sequencing input: blood. The TCR originated in a woman in her late teens or twenties with Graves' hyperthyroidism. The chain recombines TRBV12-3 or TRBV12-4 with TRBJ2-5, with D possibly matching TRBD1 (6 bases). The CDR3 nucleotides read TGTGCCAGCAGTTCCGCAGGGGCGGTGGAGACCCAGTACTTC. Translation: CASSSAGAVETQYF.